This is a list of T cell receptor beta chains from one sample in a study of CD8+CD57+ T cells in acquired aplastic anemia. A single record per CDR3 protein comes from TCRdb applying MiXCR to the reads. The table includes 400,000 to 500,000 distinct CDR3 sequences, 55% to 75% detected once. The specimen was sorted CD4+, CD8+, or CD8+CD57+ T cells (not recorded which) from PBMCs. These receptors all come from a human donor in good health, serving as a control. CDR3s include the opening cysteine and the closing phenylalanine or tryptophan. D genes are given only for firm matches. Clone size is given for some rows only: seen once, a few or many times, or a class if the clone is expanded.

d_gene: TRBD2
abundance: once
j_gene: TRBJ2-7
v_gene: TRBV7-3
CDR3nt: TGTGCCAGCAGTGTAGCGGGGGGACAGGTCGTGCGGGAGTACTTC
CDR3aa: CASSVAGGQVVREYF

d_gene: TRBD1
abundance: many
j_gene: TRBJ1-3
v_gene: TRBV20-1
CDR3nt: TGCAGTGCACCGGTTACAGGGGCGTCAAACACCATATATTTT
CDR3aa: CSAPVTGASNTIYF

d_gene: NA
abundance: NA
j_gene: TRBJ2-2
v_gene: TRBV11-2
CDR3nt: TGTGCCAGCAGCTTGACCGGGACAACGAATACCGGGGAGCTGTTTTTT
CDR3aa: CASSLTGTTNTGELFF

d_gene: NA
abundance: NA
j_gene: TRBJ1-3
v_gene: TRBV24-1
CDR3nt: TGTGCCACCAGTGTCACAGACTATGGCAACACCTTCGATTTT
CDR3aa: CATSVTDYGNTFDF

d_gene: NA
abundance: NA
j_gene: TRBJ1-2
v_gene: TRBV2
CDR3nt: TGTGCCAGGAGCCGGGGCCCTTCGGGCTACACCTTC
CDR3aa: CARSRGPSGYTF

d_gene: NA
abundance: many
j_gene: TRBJ2-1
v_gene: TRBV20-1
CDR3nt: TGCAGTGCTAGAGATGACGGGGCAAGGGCCTACAATGAGCAGTTCTTC
CDR3aa: CSARDDGARAYNEQFF

d_gene: NA
abundance: NA
j_gene: TRBJ1-3
v_gene: TRBV2
CDR3nt: TGTGCCAGCTCGGTAGACATCGCTGGGAAACCCCTACACTTT
CDR3aa: CASSVDIAGKPLHF

d_gene: TRBD2
abundance: many
j_gene: TRBJ2-7
v_gene: TRBV19
CDR3nt: TGTGCCAGTAGTAGGGCTAGCGGGAGCTCCTACGAGCAGTACTTC
CDR3aa: CASSRASGSSYEQYF

d_gene: TRBD1
abundance: once
j_gene: TRBJ2-7
v_gene: TRBV10-3
CDR3nt: TGTGCCATCAGCGAGGGACAGGGGGTCGATGAGCAGCACTTC
CDR3aa: CAISEGQGVDEQHF

d_gene: NA
abundance: NA
j_gene: TRBJ1-6
v_gene: TRBV7-3
CDR3nt: TGTGCCAGCAGCGCCGGGGCCGCTGGAAACACCATATATTCACCCCTCCACTTT
CDR3aa: CASSAGAAGNTIYSPLHF

d_gene: TRBD1
abundance: NA
j_gene: TRBJ1-2
v_gene: TRBV9
CDR3nt: TGTGCCAGCAGCGTAGCTGGGCAGGGGGATCAGCCCTACACCTTC
CDR3aa: CASSVAGQGDQPYTF

d_gene: NA
abundance: few
j_gene: TRBJ1-4
v_gene: TRBV10-3
CDR3nt: TGTGCCATCAGTGATAGGGGACGGGGTAATGAAAAACTGTTTTTT
CDR3aa: CAISDRGRGNEKLFF

d_gene: NA
abundance: many
j_gene: TRBJ1-1
v_gene: TRBV30
CDR3nt: TGTGCCTGGAGCTATACAGCGAACACTGAAGCTTTCTTT
CDR3aa: CAWSYTANTEAFF

d_gene: NA
abundance: many
j_gene: TRBJ2-7
v_gene: TRBV4-3
CDR3nt: TGCGCCAGCAGCCAACGAGGGGGCTACGAGCAGTACTTC
CDR3aa: CASSQRGGYEQYF

d_gene: NA
abundance: NA
j_gene: TRBJ2-7
v_gene: TRBV5-1
CDR3nt: TGCGCCAGCAGCCTGGTTGGGGGCCTGGAGCAGTACTTC
CDR3aa: CASSLVGGLEQYF

d_gene: NA
abundance: NA
j_gene: TRBJ2-6
v_gene: TRBV7-8
CDR3nt: TGTGCCAGCAGCACTCGAACAGGGTCCAACGTCCTGACTTTC
CDR3aa: CASSTRTGSNVLTF

d_gene: NA
abundance: many
j_gene: TRBJ1-1
v_gene: TRBV6-5
CDR3nt: TGTGCCAGCAGTTACGGTGGCAGGAACACTGAAGCTTTCTTT
CDR3aa: CASSYGGRNTEAFF

d_gene: TRBD1
abundance: NA
j_gene: TRBJ2-7
v_gene: TRBV12-5
CDR3nt: TGTGCCAGCAGGACGGACAGGGACGAGCAGTACTTC
CDR3aa: CASRTDRDEQYF

d_gene: NA
abundance: few
j_gene: TRBJ1-1
v_gene: TRBV12-3/TRBV12-4
CDR3nt: TGTGCCAGCAGTACGACAGCCATGAACACTGAAGCTTTCTTT
CDR3aa: CASSTTAMNTEAFF

d_gene: NA
abundance: many
j_gene: TRBJ2-7
v_gene: TRBV7-2
CDR3nt: TGTGCCAGCAGCCCCGATGGCTCCAGACGATACGAGCAGTACTTC
CDR3aa: CASSPDGSRRYEQYF

d_gene: NA
abundance: NA
j_gene: TRBJ2-7
v_gene: TRBV7-9
CDR3nt: TGTGCCAGCAGCTCAGAGGAGGAGGCGTACTTC
CDR3aa: CASSSEEEAYF

d_gene: TRBD1
abundance: NA
j_gene: TRBJ1-4
v_gene: TRBV7-3
CDR3nt: TGTGCCAGCAGCCCGCAGGGGGCTTCTGAAAAACTGTTTTTT
CDR3aa: CASSPQGASEKLFF

d_gene: NA
abundance: NA
j_gene: TRBJ2-5
v_gene: TRBV2
CDR3nt: TGTGCCAGCAGTGAATGGAACCAGGGATTGGAGACCCAGTACTTC
CDR3aa: CASSEWNQGLETQYF

d_gene: NA
abundance: NA
j_gene: TRBJ1-1
v_gene: TRBV7-2
CDR3nt: TGTGCCAGCAGCGCAAAACCGCGAGGTGAAGCTTTCTTC
CDR3aa: CASSAKPRGEAFF

d_gene: NA
abundance: NA
j_gene: TRBJ1-6
v_gene: TRBV7-2
CDR3nt: TGTGCCAGCAGCTTAGGGTTTCTACTCTATGATTATCAGCTCTACTTC
CDR3aa: CASSLGFLLYDYQLYF

d_gene: NA
abundance: NA
j_gene: TRBJ2-2
v_gene: TRBV9
CDR3nt: TGTGCCAGCAGCCCAGAACAGGGCGGTATCACCGGGGAGCTGTTTTTT
CDR3aa: CASSPEQGGITGELFF

d_gene: TRBD1
abundance: NA
j_gene: TRBJ1-2
v_gene: TRBV7-2
CDR3nt: TGTGCCAGCAGCTTAGCCCAGGCGCGTGACAGGGAGACCTTC
CDR3aa: CASSLAQARDRETF

d_gene: NA
abundance: NA
j_gene: TRBJ1-1
v_gene: TRBV20-1
CDR3nt: TGCAGTGCTAGAGAGGCGCAAAGCACAGAAGCTTTCTTT
CDR3aa: CSAREAQSTEAFF

d_gene: NA
abundance: NA
j_gene: TRBJ1-2
v_gene: TRBV10-3
CDR3nt: TGTGTCATTGCTGAGTCGATACAGGGACCTAACTATGGCTACACCTTC
CDR3aa: CVIAESIQGPNYGYTF

d_gene: NA
abundance: NA
j_gene: TRBJ2-7
v_gene: TRBV9
CDR3nt: NA
CDR3aa: CASSVAAAEAFFEQYF

d_gene: NA
abundance: NA
j_gene: TRBJ2-6
v_gene: TRBV11-3
CDR3nt: TGTGCCAGCAGCTCAAGGACGAAGGCTGGGGCCAACGTCCTGACTTTC
CDR3aa: CASSSRTKAGANVLTF

d_gene: TRBD1
abundance: NA
j_gene: TRBJ2-1
v_gene: TRBV15
CDR3nt: TGTGCCACCAGCTCACGGGACAGGGATTCAAATGAGCAGTTCTTC
CDR3aa: CATSSRDRDSNEQFF

d_gene: NA
abundance: NA
j_gene: TRBJ1-3
v_gene: TRBV7-8
CDR3nt: TGTGCCAGCAGTTGGAAAGCTGGGACTGGAAACACCATGTATTTT
CDR3aa: CASSWKAGTGNTMYF

d_gene: TRBD2
abundance: NA
j_gene: TRBJ2-3
v_gene: TRBV5-4
CDR3nt: TGTGCCAGCAGTTACGGGAGGGAATTCCCACAGTATTTT
CDR3aa: CASSYGREFPQYF

d_gene: NA
abundance: few
j_gene: TRBJ2-1
v_gene: TRBV2
CDR3nt: TGTGCCAGCAGTGCAGGAAGAAACAATGAGCAGTTCTTC
CDR3aa: CASSAGRNNEQFF

d_gene: NA
abundance: NA
j_gene: TRBJ1-2
v_gene: TRBV25-1
CDR3nt: TGTGCCTGGGGTCAGGAGACTAACTATGGCTACACCTTC
CDR3aa: CAWGQETNYGYTF

d_gene: NA
abundance: NA
j_gene: TRBJ1-6
v_gene: TRBV7-2
CDR3nt: TGTGCCAGCAGCTCCGCCCAGGGTAAGTCACCCCTCCTCTTT
CDR3aa: CASSSAQGKSPLLF

d_gene: NA
abundance: NA
j_gene: TRBJ1-5
v_gene: TRBV5-1
CDR3nt: TGTGCCAGCAGCATAAGACAAGGAAGCAATCAGCCCCAGCATTTT
CDR3aa: CASSIRQGSNQPQHF

d_gene: NA
abundance: once
j_gene: TRBJ1-1
v_gene: TRBV7-2
CDR3nt: TGTGCCAGCAGGCCGGGGGTTGGGATGAACACTGAAGCTTTCTTT
CDR3aa: CASRPGVGMNTEAFF